Given below is one T cell receptor beta chain in context. Antigen: not known. This sample was taken from a study of shared clonotypes between healthy human individuals. General study points: In contrast to clonotypes shared by all four donors, non-shared clonotypes had lower generation probabilities.

TCRdb's table, derived via immunoSEQ multiplex PCR, lists solely in-frame clones and lacks some. The sample carries millions of clones, approximately 93% recorded once. Trimming shortened V by 6 bases and J by 2 bases, and 7 bases separated the two germline ends. The CDR3 loop spans 12 amino acids. The germline V gene has CDR1 MDHEN and CDR2 SYDVKM. The chain couples TRBV28 to TRBJ2-5; no reliable D call. What was sequenced was naive CD4+ T cells from PBMCs. The subset was: CD45RA+ positively selected. This clonotype was sampled from a man younger than 35 in good health. Some clones in this sample may be carry-over from other donors' samples. In nucleotides, the CDR3 is TGTGCCAGCAGCCATTTACAAGAGACCCAGTACTTC. It yields the protein CASSHLQETQYF.